These 11 T cell receptor beta chains were sequenced from one sample in a study of beta chain features in type 1 diabetes. Points from the study as a whole: All four CD4+ subsets from Type 1 diabetes patients carried moderately but significantly shorter TCRB CDR3s.

These receptors' antigens are unknown. Since all of the isolated RNA was reverse transcribed, expressed TCRB transcripts were what got sequenced. Sequencing used immunoSEQ multiplex PCR; TCRdb keeps in-frame clones, though not all of them. The sample records 300,000 to 400,000 clones, about 14% being singletons. Sequencing input: naive CD4+ T cells from blood. These receptors originate from a woman younger than 35 with type 1 diabetes.

A few counts support this clone. The rearrangement uses TRBV9 and TRBJ2-7; D may be TRBD2 (5 bases). V gave up 10 bases and J gave up 4 bases, with 15 bases separating them. The CDR3 is 12 amino acids. Germline V gene sequence: CDR1 SGDLS, CDR2 YYNGEE. CDR3 region: CADRGLQYEQYV. The CDR3, as DNA: TGTGCCGACCGAGGACTCCAGTACGAGCAGTACGTC.

CDR3 sequence: CASRAQTNEKLFF. The DNA of the CDR3 is TGTGCCAGCAGGGCCCAGACTAATGAAAAACTGTTTTTT. The chain is built from TRBV2 and TRBJ1-4; D is unresolved. This CDR3 region has 13 residues. Germline V gene data show CDR1 as SNHLY and CDR2 as FYNNEI. V gave up 6 bases and J gave up 2 bases, with 7 bases separating them.

The table lists this clone with a few counts. This chain joins TRBV9 and TRBJ2-3; 8 bases fit TRBD2. After removal of 4 bases from V and 1 base from J, the junction contained 11 bases not matched to a gene. CDR1 is SGDLS and CDR2 is YYNGEE in the germline V gene. The CDR3 is 17 amino acids. CDR3 residues: CASSKPAREEGTDTQYF. The CDR3 DNA reads TGTGCCAGCAGCAAACCAGCGCGGGAGGAAGGCACAGATACGCAGTATTTT.

This clone has at least ten counts. This sequence joins TRBV7-9 and TRBJ2-7, with 10 bases fitting TRBD2. V trimming: 3 bases; J trimming: 13 bases; junction bases outside the gene matches: 3. The CDR3 is 11 residues long. In germline, CDR1 is SEHNR, CDR2 FQNEAQ (reference sequence). CDR3 sequence: CASSFGLAVYF. The CDR3 DNA reads TGTGCCAGCAGCTTTGGACTAGCGGTATACTTC.

V is TRBV29-1 and J is TRBJ2-1; 10 bases are a match to TRBD2. With V trimmed by 6 bases and J by 4 bases, 9 bases remained unmatched. This CDR3 region has 15 residues. Germline V gene lookup returns CDR1 SQVTM and CDR2 ANQGSEA. CDR3 sequence: CSVRRLAGEYNEQFF. CDR3 DNA sequence: TGCAGCGTGCGAAGACTAGCGGGTGAATACAATGAGCAGTTCTTC.

The J gene is TRBJ1-2, the V gene TRBV9; unclear D gene. Trimming removed 4 bases at V and 2 bases at J, with 15 bases between. The germline gives CDR1 SGDLS, CDR2 YYNGEE. This CDR3 region has 15 residues. CDR3 region: CASSLPPNGNYGYTF. The CDR3 nucleotides are TGTGCCAGCAGCCTCCCTCCAAACGGGAACTATGGCTACACCTTC.

The chain carries TRBV19 and TRBJ2-3, with 12 bases identical to TRBD2. This CDR3 spans 16 amino acids. The V and J ends lost 6 bases and 1 base, in that order; junction bases with no gene match: 5. Germline assignment: CDR1 LNHDA and CDR2 SQIVND (reference sequence). CDR3 sequence reads: CASRPRTSGGTDTQYF. CDR3 DNA sequence: TGTGCCAGTAGACCGAGGACTAGCGGGGGCACAGATACGCAGTATTTT.

The chain combines TRBV5-1 with TRBJ2-5; 8 bases are a match to TRBD2. CDR3 length: 15 residues. Losses at the gene ends were 0 bases for V and 4 bases for J; bases not matched to a gene: 5. CDR1 and CDR2 (germline): SGHRS, YFSETQ. The CDR3 here is CASSLAGLAGETQYF. Here the CDR3 DNA reads TGCGCCAGCAGCTTGGCCGGGCTAGCGGGAGAGACCCAGTACTTC. The whole variable domain, remainder taken from reference TRBV5-1 and TRBJ2-5, is KAGVTQTPRYLIKTRGQQVTLSCSPISGHRSVSWYQQTPGQGLQFLFEYFSETQRNKGNFPGRFSGRQFSNSRSEMNVSTLELGDSALYLCASSLAGLAGETQYFGPGTRLLVL.

This clone was found a few times. The V and J genes are TRBV28 and TRBJ1-2; tentative D call: TRBD1 (5 bases). Trimming removed 6 bases at V and 6 bases at J, with 20 bases between. Germline CDR1 reads MDHEN; CDR2 reads SYDVKM. There are 15 residues in the CDR3. CDR3 region: CASRNAQGGSDGYTF. CDR3 bases: TGTGCCAGCAGAAACGCCCAGGGAGGGAGCGATGGCTACACCTTC.

This clone showed up just a few times. The chain joins TRBV11-2 to TRBJ2-1, with 9 bases that match TRBD2. The trim removed 0 bases at V and 4 bases at J, leaving 4 bases unmatched. Germline V lookup: CDR1 SGHAT, CDR2 FQNNGV. The CDR3 sequence is 16 residues long. CDR3 sequence: CASSLDQTSGYNEQFF. CDR3 DNA: TGTGCCAGCAGCTTAGATCAGACTAGCGGATACAATGAGCAGTTCTTC.

In the case of this clone: Other DNA sequences within the sample encode an identical CDR3. The chain links TRBV27 to TRBJ1-1; 7 nucleotides match TRBD1. The CDR3 sequence is 13 residues long. The ends lost 3 bases at V and 5 bases at J; junction bases unmatched: 3. Germline V gene sequence: CDR1 MNHEY, CDR2 SMNVEV (reference sequence). The CDR3 sequence: CASSFAGGTEAFF. The CDR3 nucleotides read TGTGCCAGCAGTTTTGCAGGGGGTACTGAAGCTTTCTTT.